A selection of T cell receptor beta chains follows, all from one sample in a study of cytomegalovirus exposure and HLA in healthy donors. TCRdb keeps only in-frame clones here, not all; method: immunoSEQ multiplex PCR. This sample contains around 51,000 clones. Material for sequencing was PBMCs. The receptors come from a man aged 35-49 years in good health and CMV-seropositive. The CDR3 runs from the conserved cysteine through the conserved F or W. A D gene is named only where the DNA matches it firmly.

.	TRBV6-5	TRBJ1-2	TGTGCCAGCAGACCGGCGGCGGGGGATGGCTACACCTTC	CASRPAAGDGYTF
.	TRBV6-1	TRBJ2-3	TGTGCCAGCAGTGAGAGTACAGATACGCAGTATTTT	CASSESTDTQYF
TRBD2	TRBV28	TRBJ2-1	TGTGCCAGCAGTTTGAGGACTAGCGGGGCCTACAATGAGCAGTTCTTC	CASSLRTSGAYNEQFF
TRBD2	TRBV19	TRBJ2-1	TGTGCCAGTAGTCGGGACAGCTTAGCGGGAGGGTATGAGCAGTTCTTC	CASSRDSLAGGYEQFF
TRBD2	TRBV6-5	TRBJ2-3	TGTGCCAGCAGGTGGACTAGCGGGAGGGATACGCAGTATTTT	CASRWTSGRDTQYF
.	TRBV18	TRBJ2-5	TGTGCCAGCTCACCCGGGGAGTACCAAGAGACCCAGTACTTC	CASSPGEYQETQYF
TRBD1	TRBV7-2	TRBJ1-5	TGTGCCAGCAGCTTAGACAGGGGGCTCTTCCATTTT	CASSLDRGLFHF
TRBD2	TRBV9	TRBJ2-3	TGTGCCAGCAGCGTAGAGACTAGCGGAGATACGCAGTATTTT	CASSVETSGDTQYF
.	TRBV5-8	TRBJ1-5	TGTGCCAGCAGCTATGCGGGCAGCGCAAATCAGCCCCAGCATTTT	CASSYAGSANQPQHF
.	TRBV5-1	TRBJ2-3	TGCGCCAGCAGCTTTACTTTAGCGGAGAGCACAGATACGCAGTATTTT	CASSFTLAESTDTQYF
TRBD1	TRBV28	TRBJ1-2	TGTGCCAGCAGCGAGGGACAGGCTAACTATGGCTACACCTTC	CASSEGQANYGYTF
TRBD1	TRBV10-2	TRBJ2-2	TGCGCCAGCAGCATATCTCGGACAGGGGACACCGGGGAGCTGTTTTTT	CASSISRTGDTGELFF
.	TRBV28	TRBJ2-5	TGTGCCAGCAGTTTCCGCGCACAGGGTATCCCCCAAGAGACCCAGTACTTC	CASSFRAQGIPQETQYF
.	TRBV1	TRBJ1-1	TGCACCAGCAGCCAAGATGGCTGCGGGATCAACACTGAAGCTTTCTTT	CTSSQDGCGINTEAFF
.	TRBV7-3	TRBJ2-7	TGTGCCAGCAGCTTAATACAGGGTGACGAGCAGTACTTC	CASSLIQGDEQYF
.	TRBV6-1	TRBJ1-6	TGTGCCAGCAGTGACCGGAGCTCCTATAATTCACCCCTCCACTTT	CASSDRSSYNSPLHF
TRBD2	TRBV7-2	TRBJ2-3	TGTGCCAGCAGCTTAGGAGCGGGAGGGACCTCGGGGACAGATACGCAGTATTTT	CASSLGAGGTSGTDTQYF
.	TRBV11-1	TRBJ2-5	TGTGCCAGCAGCCCACGGCAGGGCCTCCAAGAGACCCAGTACTTC	CASSPRQGLQETQYF
.	TRBV28	TRBJ1-5	TGTGCCAGCACAACAAGGGGGTCCCATCAGCCCCAGCATTTT	CASTTRGSHQPQHF
TRBD1	TRBV10-3	TRBJ1-2	TGTGCCATCAGTGAGTCGGGGCCAGGGGGCCTCTATGGCTACACCTTC	CAISESGPGGLYGYTF
.	TRBV6-5	TRBJ2-5	TGTGCCAGCAGTTACCTGTATCGGACAGTCCAAGAGACCCAGTACTTC	CASSYLYRTVQETQYF
TRBD1	TRBV6-5	TRBJ1-2	TGTGCCAGCAGTGGACAGGGGGCGGTAGGCTATGGCTACACCTTC	CASSGQGAVGYGYTF